This T cell receptor (beta chain) was profiled in a study of T-cell memory formation after mild COVID-19. Overall study context: Clusters of TCRs were largely donor specific. Study results and caveats: Some clones that responded were present in memory (sampled pre-infection), which suggests cross-reactive memory joined.

As to this clonotype: Its specificity is not known.

J was trimmed by 5 bases and V by 3 bases; bases with no gene match: 2. The CDR3 has 14 residues. The germline CDR1 and CDR2 sequences are SGHRS and YFSETQ. TCRdb used MiXCR to reprocess the 5' RACE reads, holding one entry per CDR3 protein. The table has fewer than 450,000 distinct CDR3 sequences, roughly 21% seen once. V gene TRBV5-1 combines with J gene TRBJ2-2; 9 bases are a match to TRBD1. This clonotype was obtained from an adult woman who had mild COVID-19 (a few samples of this study predate the infection). Cell type and time point are not known. Sequencing was done on a sample of PBMCs or a T cell subset sorted from them (not recorded which). The CDR3, as DNA: TGCGCCAGCAGCTGGACAGGGGAGACCGGGGAGCTGTTTTTT. This translates into CASSWTGETGELFF.